The 5 T cell receptor beta chains listed next were all sequenced from one sample in a study of shared T cell receptors in the human thymus. TCRdb keeps only in-frame clones here, not all; method: immunoSEQ multiplex PCR. The sample includes hundreds of thousands of clones, around 87% of them seen just once. This sample also appeared in a second study, on human thymus T cells.

Specimen: thymocytes. The source is a boy under three years old with a congenital heart defect.

V and J are TRBV6-6 and TRBJ1-1; possibly TRBD1 for D (5 bases). The germline CDR1 and CDR2 sequences are MNHNY and SVGAGI (reference sequence). This CDR3 has 16 residues. V was cut by 3 bases and J by 7 bases, with 21 bases left in between. The CDR3 DNA reads as TGTGCCAGCAGTTATAGGGGAGGTGGGGAACATGATGAAGCTTTCTTT. Its translation: CASSYRGGGEHDEAFF.

This chain connects TRBV5-5 to TRBJ2-7; D is possibly TRBD1 (6 bases). The CDR3 sequence is 14 residues long. Germline CDR1 SGHKS, CDR2 YYEKEE (reference sequence). Trimming pared 0 bases from V and 6 bases from J, leaving 13 bases between. The CDR3 reads CASSLESAGVEQYF. The CDR3 DNA reads as TGTGCCAGCAGCTTGGAATCCGCAGGGGTCGAGCAGTACTTC.

V is TRBV5-6 and J is TRBJ1-1, with 7 bases lining up with TRBD1. Germline values: CDR1 SGHDT, CDR2 YYEEEE. Trimming removed 1 base from V and 2 bases from J; junction bases left unmatched: 5. The CDR3 has 15 residues. The CDR3 region is CASSLKAGGNTEAFF. CDR3 sequence (DNA): TGTGCCAGCAGCTTGAAGGCAGGGGGAAACACTGAAGCTTTCTTT.

This rearrangement joins TRBV19 to TRBJ2-7; 12 bases are shared with TRBD2. After removal of 6 bases from V and 2 bases from J, the junction contained 8 bases not matched to a gene. CDR3 length equals 16 residues. The germline V gene encodes CDR1 LNHDA and CDR2 SQIVND (reference sequence). The CDR3 sequence is CASRSPRTSGAYEQYF. The CDR3 bases are TGTGCCAGTAGATCCCCGCGGACTAGCGGGGCCTACGAGCAGTACTTC.

This chain connects TRBV11-2 to TRBJ2-2; tentatively, D is TRBD1 (6 bases). Trimming pared 5 bases from V and 0 bases from J, leaving 10 bases between. The CDR3 length is 15 residues. Germline V lookup: CDR1 SGHAT, CDR2 FQNNGV. In DNA form, the CDR3 reads TGTGCCAGCAGCGCACAGGGCCCGAACACCGGGGAGCTGTTTTTT. This translates into CASSAQGPNTGELFF. The variable domain in full, with the rest retrieved from reference TRBV11-2 and TRBJ2-2, is EAGVAQSPRYKIIEKRQSVAFWCNPISGHATLYWYQQILGQGPKLLIQFQNNGVVDDSQLPKDRFSAERLKGVDSTLKIQPAKLEDSAVYLCASSAQGPNTGELFFGEGSRLTVL.